The 23 T cell receptor beta chains below all came from one sample that was sequenced in a study of molecular identifiers for immune sequencing clone quantification. Each CDR3 protein is one row after TCRdb ran MiXCR on the PCR reads. The sample includes 490,000 or so distinct CDR3 sequences, 25% of them seen just once. Sequenced material: naive CD8+ T cells from blood, with Jurkat cell RNA spiked in. Regarding subset: FACS-sorted CD8+CD4-CCR7+CD45RA+ naive T cells. These TCRs come from a human donor in good health. Some libraries in this study had Jurkat cell RNA spiked in.

The genes are TRBV3-2 and TRBJ1-1; the D call TRBD1 from the table was never checked on the DNA. TRBV3-2 counts as a pseudogene. The CDR3 is 16 residues long. The CDR3 sequence: CASSHMGQGSNTEAFF. The CDR3 DNA sequence: TGTGCCAGCAGCCACATGGGACAGGGGAGTAATACTGAAGCTTTCTTT.

This clonotype has a count of ten or more. The rearrangement joins TRBV7-6 to TRBJ2-5; 8 bases are a match to TRBD1. J was trimmed by 7 bases and V by 5 bases; bases with no gene match: 6. CDR3 length: 13 amino acids. Germline assignment: CDR1 SGHVS and CDR2 FNYEAQ. The CDR3 DNA is TGTGCCAGCAGCGGGGGACAGGTGGTGACCCAGTACTTC. Its translation: CASSGGQVVTQYF.

This clonotype came up once. Lacking the conserved final phenylalanine or tryptophan, this CDR3 likely reflects a read error. The chain is built from TRBV13 and TRBJ2-5; tentatively, D is TRBD2 (5 bases). This CDR3 contains 14 residues. Germline loops: CDR1 PRHDT, CDR2 FYEKMQ (reference sequence). Between the trimmed V and J ends, which lost 2 bases and 3 bases, there was a span of 10 bases. The DNA of the CDR3 is TGTGCCAGCAGCTTACGGGGTTTAGAAGAGACCCAGTACTTA. Translation gives CASSLRGLEETQYL.

In this sample, this clonotype turned up many times. The chain employs TRBV28 and TRBJ2-7; D may correspond to TRBD1 or TRBD2 (6 bases each). In germline, CDR1 is MDHEN, CDR2 SYDVKM. Trimming removed 2 bases from V and 3 bases from J, with 8 bases in between. The CDR3 consists of 13 residues. CDR3 region: CASSLRGDYEQYF. In DNA, the CDR3 is TGTGCCAGCAGTTTAAGGGGGGACTACGAGCAGTACTTC.

In its sample, this clonotype was seen a few times. J is TRBJ2-7 and V is TRBV19, with 11 bases that match TRBD1. Germline values: CDR1 LNHDA, CDR2 SQIVND (reference sequence). This CDR3 contains 15 residues. With 5 bases clipped from V and 3 bases from J, the junction kept 6 bases outside the gene matches. This CDR3 reads CASSFRGTGGYEQYF. The CDR3 coding sequence is TGTGCCAGTAGTTTCCGTGGGACAGGGGGCTACGAGCAGTACTTC.

The V and J genes are TRBV19 and TRBJ1-5; 7 nucleotides line up with TRBD1. The CDR3 loop spans 15 amino acids. Germline lookup yields CDR1 LNHDA and CDR2 SQIVND (reference sequence). With 7 bases clipped from V and 4 bases from J, the junction kept 10 bases outside the gene matches. The CDR3 DNA reads as TGTGCCAGTACCCCGGGACAGTTTACGAATCAGCCCCAGCATTTT. Encoded protein: CASTPGQFTNQPQHF.

The chain combines TRBV9 with TRBJ2-2; 7 bases map to TRBD1. From germline, CDR1 is SGDLS and CDR2 YYNGEE. V trimming: 3 bases; J trimming: 2 bases; junction bases outside the gene matches: 7. There are 16 residues in the CDR3. The CDR3 sequence is CASSGTGTANTGELFF. The CDR3 region has the DNA TGTGCCAGCAGCGGGACCGGGACAGCAAACACCGGGGAGCTGTTTTTT. Looking up the rest from reference TRBV9 and TRBJ2-2 gives the full variable domain: DSGVTQTPKHLITATGQRVTLRCSPRSGDLSVYWYQQSLDQGLQFLIQYYNGEERAKGNILERFSAQQFPDLHSELNLSSLELGDSALYFCASSGTGTANTGELFFGEGSRLTVL.

This clonotype was counted many times. The chain couples TRBV4-3 to TRBJ1-6; D not resolved. Trimming cost V 1 base and J 0 bases, with 10 bases left between them. Per the germline V gene, CDR1 is LGHNA and CDR2 is YSLEER. CDR3 size: 17 residues. The CDR3 nucleotides read TGCGCCAGCAGCCAAGGCGTTAGCATCTCCTATAATTCACCCCTCCACTTT. This codes for CASSQGVSISYNSPLHF.

This clonotype showed up just a few times. The chain has TRBV12-3 or TRBV12-4 and TRBJ1-1; no definite D call. This CDR3 region has 12 residues. Between the trimmed V and J ends, which lost 6 bases and 4 bases, there was a span of 9 bases. In DNA, the CDR3 is TGTGCCAGCAGGCCCCCGGGCACTGAAGCTTTCTTT. This encodes CASRPPGTEAFF.

This clonotype was observed at least ten times. This chain connects TRBV5-1 to TRBJ1-1; no definite D call. In germline, CDR1 is SGHRS, CDR2 YFSETQ. The CDR3 totals 13 residues. Trimming pared 0 bases from V and 3 bases from J, leaving 6 bases between. The chain's CDR3 is CASSLVLDTEAFF. CDR3 coding DNA: TGCGCCAGCAGCTTGGTCCTTGACACTGAAGCTTTCTTT.

This clonotype was seen at least ten times. This chain connects TRBV9 to TRBJ2-2; D might be TRBD1 or TRBD2, each matching 7 bases. There are 16 residues in the CDR3. Trimming pared 4 bases from V and 4 bases from J, leaving 17 bases between. CDR1 and CDR2 (germline): SGDLS, YYNGEE. The CDR3 loop reads CASSLWGGGITGELFF. The CDR3 nucleotides read TGTGCCAGCAGCCTCTGGGGAGGGGGCATCACCGGGGAGCTGTTTTTT. The full variable domain, with the rest looked up from reference TRBV9 and TRBJ2-2, is DSGVTQTPKHLITATGQRVTLRCSPRSGDLSVYWYQQSLDQGLQFLIQYYNGEERAKGNILERFSAQQFPDLHSELNLSSLELGDSALYFCASSLWGGGITGELFFGEGSRLTVL.

This clonotype was counted only a few times. For the CDR3, the DNA is TGTGCCACCTCCTTAGGCAGGGGGCGTGATAACTATGGCTACACCTTC. Residues: CATSLGRGRDNYGYTF. The chain has TRBV19 and TRBJ1-2; 8 bases are shared with TRBD1. The ends lost 10 bases at V and 1 base at J; junction bases unmatched: 14. CDR3 length: 16 residues. Germline CDR1 LNHDA, CDR2 SQIVND (reference sequence).

For this clonotype: This CDR3 is missing its conserved last phenylalanine or tryptophan, likely due to a read error. V usage is TRBV27 and J usage is TRBJ2-3; possibly TRBD2 for D (5 bases). Trimming removed 2 bases from V and 5 bases from J, with 5 bases in between. The CDR3 totals 12 residues. From germline, CDR1 is MNHEY and CDR2 SMNVEV (reference sequence). The CDR3 bases are TGTGCCAGCAGTTTACGGGGAGATACGCAGTATCTT. The encoded protein is CASSLRGDTQYL.

This clonotype has more than one count but fewer than ten. The gene calls are TRBV27 and TRBJ2-3; 9 nucleotides match TRBD2. This CDR3 contains 16 residues. V lost 5 bases and J lost 2; bases outside the gene matches: 8. The germline V gene encodes CDR1 MNHEY and CDR2 SMNVEV (reference sequence). CDR3 amino acids: CASSRLAATFTDTQYF. CDR3 bases: TGTGCCAGCAGTAGACTAGCGGCCACTTTCACAGATACGCAGTATTTT.

This clonotype was seen repeatedly, ten times or more. V and J are TRBV12-3 or TRBV12-4 and TRBJ1-5; the D is unclear. The CDR3 is 13 residues long. Trimming stripped 3 bases from V and 5 bases from J, with 8 bases between. DNA for the CDR3: TGTGCCAGCAGTTTGGGAGGGCATCAGCCCCAGCATTTT. It translates to CASSLGGHQPQHF.

This clonotype was observed a few times. The chain couples TRBV19 to TRBJ2-7, with 8 bases aligning to TRBD1. V dropped 3 bases and J dropped 5; count of bases not matched to a gene: 3. The V gene's germline CDR1 is LNHDA and CDR2 SQIVND (reference sequence). This CDR3 comprises 13 residues. CDR3 protein: CASSIQGADEQYF. The CDR3 DNA reads as TGTGCCAGTAGTATTCAGGGGGCGGACGAGCAGTACTTC.

Concerning this clonotype itself: Given a much more abundant clone one base away, this may be a read error. The V call is TRBV2, the J call TRBJ2-7; either TRBD1 or TRBD2 may fit D (5 bases each). Trimming shortened V by 7 bases and J by 3 bases, and 16 bases separated the two germline ends. This CDR3 spans 14 amino acids. The germline gives CDR1 SNHLY, CDR2 FYNNEI. For the CDR3, the DNA is TGTGCCAGCATCCTCGGGGCTAGCCGCTACGAGCAGTACTTC. As protein: CASILGASRYEQYF.

A remark on this clonotype: The missing conserved phenylalanine or tryptophan at the end of this CDR3 makes a read error likely. No DNA is shown, since the ends of the CDR3 on it are uncertain; the CDR3 is the one TCRdb lists. The V and J genes are TRBV7-2 and TRBJ1-2; the tabulated D call, TRBD1, remains unverified against the DNA. Germline CDR1 SGHTA, CDR2 FQGNSA. The CDR3 comprises 13 residues, both ends counted. The CDR3 loop is CASSLDGTGIRAS.

There are a few counts of this clonotype. The CDR3 reads CASSFSGSITGELFF. DNA for the CDR3: TGTGCCAGCAGTTTTAGCGGGAGTATTACCGGGGAGCTGTTTTTT. The V gene is TRBV27, the J gene TRBJ2-2, with 9 bases aligning to TRBD2. The germline V gene encodes CDR1 MNHEY and CDR2 SMNVEV (reference sequence). V gave up 3 bases and J gave up 5 bases; unmatched junction bases: 4. The CDR3 loop spans 15 amino acids.

Note on this clonotype: Given a much more abundant clone one base away, this may be a read error. Without the conserved terminal phenylalanine or tryptophan, this CDR3 likely stems from a read error. The chain employs TRBV4-1 and TRBJ2-5; 10 bases line up with TRBD2. Looked up from germline, CDR1 is MGHRA and CDR2 is YSYEKL. Trimming at V came to 5 bases and at J to 2 bases, leaving 5 bases not matched to a gene. The CDR3 length is 15 residues. The chain's CDR3 is CASSYIAGGQETQYL. In nucleotides, the CDR3 is TGCGCCAGCAGCTACATAGCGGGGGGACAAGAGACCCAGTACCTC.

Many counts were recorded for this clonotype. CDR3 sequence: CSAREQHSYEQYF. The CDR3, as DNA: TGCAGTGCTAGAGAACAGCACTCCTACGAGCAGTACTTC. The chain couples TRBV20-1 to TRBJ2-7, with no clear D. The CDR3 is 13 residues long. V dropped 0 bases and J dropped 0 bases, with 6 bases sitting between them. Germline V gives CDR1 DFQATT, CDR2 SNEGSKA (reference sequence).

This clonotype was seen more than once but under ten times. The rearrangement links TRBV7-9 to TRBJ2-2; 7 bases align to TRBD2. With V trimmed by 1 base and J by 1 base, 6 bases remained unmatched. The CDR3 sequence is 17 residues long. Germline CDR1 and CDR2: SEHNR and FQNEAQ (reference sequence). Here the CDR3 reads CASSLGSSSGNTGELFF. In DNA form, the CDR3 reads TGTGCCAGCAGCTTAGGGAGCTCTAGCGGGAACACCGGGGAGCTGTTTTTT.

This clonotype was counted at least ten times. The chain uses TRBV6-2 or TRBV6-3 and TRBJ1-1; D is uncertain. Germline V CDR1 and CDR2: MNHEY, SVGEGT. V dropped 6 bases and J dropped 7 bases, with 9 bases sitting between them. The CDR3 loop spans 11 amino acids. CDR3 in DNA: TGTGCCAGCAGCAAGGACGGTGAAGCTTTCTTT. This translates into CASSKDGEAFF.